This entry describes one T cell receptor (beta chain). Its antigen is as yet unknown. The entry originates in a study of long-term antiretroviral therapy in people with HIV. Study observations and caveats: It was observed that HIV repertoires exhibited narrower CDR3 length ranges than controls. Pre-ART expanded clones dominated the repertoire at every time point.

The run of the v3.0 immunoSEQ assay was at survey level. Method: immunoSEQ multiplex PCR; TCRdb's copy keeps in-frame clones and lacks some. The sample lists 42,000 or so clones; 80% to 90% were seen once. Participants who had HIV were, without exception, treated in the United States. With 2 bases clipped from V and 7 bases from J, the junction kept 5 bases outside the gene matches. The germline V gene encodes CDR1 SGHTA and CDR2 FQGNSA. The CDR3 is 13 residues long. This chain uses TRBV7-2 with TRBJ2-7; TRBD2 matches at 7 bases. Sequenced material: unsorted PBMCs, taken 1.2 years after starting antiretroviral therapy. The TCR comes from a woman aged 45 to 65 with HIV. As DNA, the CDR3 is TGTGCCAGCAGCTTAACGCGGACTAGGGAGCAGTACTTC. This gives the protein CASSLTRTREQYF.